Each of the 11 T cell receptor beta chains below was sequenced from the same sample in a study of T cells after yellow fever vaccination. TCRdb re-derived calls from the 5' RACE reads in MiXCR, one entry per CDR3 protein. Of about 74,000 distinct CDR3 sequences listed, around 6.9% are singletons. Sequenced here: CD8+ T cells sorted from PBMCs, sampled 5 to 6 days after the first yellow fever vaccination. These TCRs come from a man aged 18 to 30 who received the YFV17D yellow fever vaccine.

There are many counts of this clonotype. The chain is built from TRBV4-1 and TRBJ2-2, with no clear D. Germline-derived CDR1 and CDR2 are MGHRA and YSYEKL. This CDR3 contains 16 residues. The V gene lost 1 base and the J gene lost 8 bases, with 17 bases spanning the gap. The CDR3 nucleotides read TGCGCCAGCAGCCAAGTTGGAGTCGGCAGGCCGGGGGAGCTGTTTTTT. Protein product: CASSQVGVGRPGELFF.

This clonotype was recorded at least ten times. The chain recombines TRBV18 with TRBJ2-1; possible D gene TRBD2, 6 bases. Deletions cut 8 bases from V and 4 bases from J, with 9 bases between. Per the germline V gene, CDR1 is KGHSH and CDR2 is LQKENI. The CDR3 sequence is 12 residues long. The CDR3 DNA reads TGTGCCAGCGCGGGACCTTACAATGAGCAGTTCTTC. Amino acid sequence: CASAGPYNEQFF.

The chain carries TRBV19 and TRBJ2-1; D ambiguous. Trimming left V 6 bases short and J 1 base short, with 13 bases between. The germline gives CDR1 LNHDA, CDR2 SQIVND (reference sequence). The CDR3 is made up of 15 amino acids. CDR3 protein: CASRSRHESYNEQFF. CDR3 sequence (DNA): TGTGCCAGTAGGTCGAGGCACGAGTCCTACAATGAGCAGTTCTTC.

The chain links TRBV11-2 to TRBJ2-3, with no clear D. Trimming left V 5 bases short and J 8 bases short, with 11 bases between. There are 12 residues in the CDR3. Germline V gene data show CDR1 as SGHAT and CDR2 as FQNNGV. The CDR3 loop is CASSKLGITQYF. The CDR3 DNA reads TGTGCCAGCAGCAAATTAGGAATTACGCAGTATTTT.

The V and J genes are TRBV11-2 and TRBJ2-1; 7 bases agree with TRBD2. Trimming removed 7 bases from V and 5 bases from J; junction bases left unmatched: 8. This CDR3 is 14 amino acids long. Germline CDR1 and CDR2: SGHAT and FQNNGV. Here the CDR3 reads CASTPGGSHNEQFF. The DNA of the CDR3 is TGTGCCAGCACCCCGGGAGGTAGTCACAATGAGCAGTTCTTC.

This clonotype was picked up many times. The chain has TRBV2 and TRBJ1-1; possibly TRBD1 for D (5 bases). V shed 3 bases and J shed 4 bases, with 12 bases lying between them. Per the germline V gene, CDR1 is SNHLY and CDR2 is FYNNEI. The CDR3 consists of 14 residues. CDR3 amino acids: CASSDRGVGTEAFF. CDR3 DNA sequence: TGTGCCAGCAGTGACAGAGGGGTGGGCACTGAAGCTTTCTTT.

The rearrangement uses TRBV28 and TRBJ2-7, with a tentative D call TRBD1 (6 bases). Trimming cost V 6 bases and J 3 bases, with 12 bases left between them. From germline, CDR1 is MDHEN and CDR2 SYDVKM. This CDR3 is built from 13 residues. For the CDR3, the DNA is TGTGCCAGCAGCCGTACAGGGCACTACGAGCAGTACGTC. Its protein is CASSRTGHYEQYV.

In its sample, this clonotype was seen many times. The rearrangement uses TRBV5-1 and TRBJ1-1; D unclear. From germline, CDR1 is SGHRS and CDR2 YFSETQ. The CDR3 is 14 residues long. The germline V and J ends were trimmed by 0 bases and 7 bases, with 13 bases remaining between them. The CDR3 sequence: CASSLASGEVEAFF. In DNA, the CDR3 is TGCGCCAGCAGCTTGGCCTCCGGGGAAGTTGAAGCTTTCTTT.

This clonotype was recorded many times. The chain employs TRBV27 and TRBJ1-2; the D is unclear. Germline V gene data show CDR1 as MNHEY and CDR2 as SMNVEV (reference sequence). Trimming removed 3 bases from V and 1 base from J, with 9 bases in between. The length of the CDR3 is 14 residues. CDR3 residues: CASSLSGINYGYTF. Here the CDR3 DNA reads TGTGCCAGCAGTTTGTCGGGGATTAACTATGGCTACACCTTC.

The rearrangement joins TRBV5-6 to TRBJ1-1, with 8 bases matching TRBD1. This CDR3 is 14 amino acids long. Germline assignment: CDR1 SGHDT and CDR2 YYEEEE. V gave up 3 bases and J gave up 4 bases; unmatched junction bases: 5. CDR3 amino acids: CASSSGGAGTEAFF. The CDR3 DNA reads as TGTGCCAGCAGCTCAGGGGGCGCCGGCACTGAAGCTTTCTTT.

This clonotype was seen many times. The chain uses TRBV11-2 and TRBJ2-3; TRBD2 aligns across 12 bases. Germline assignment: CDR1 SGHAT and CDR2 FQNNGV. The junction had 7 bases not matched to a gene; V was cut back by 4 bases and J by 2 bases. CDR3 size: 17 residues. For the CDR3, the DNA is TGTGCCAGCAGCTCCCTAACTAGCGGGGGGCCCACAGATACGCAGTATTTT. It specifies CASSSLTSGGPTDTQYF. Looking up the rest from reference TRBV11-2 and TRBJ2-3 gives the full variable domain: EAGVAQSPRYKIIEKRQSVAFWCNPISGHATLYWYQQILGQGPKLLIQFQNNGVVDDSQLPKDRFSAERLKGVDSTLKIQPAKLEDSAVYLCASSSLTSGGPTDTQYFGPGTRLTVL.